The 5 T cell receptor beta chains reported below all come from one sample, sequenced in a study of OX40 agonist ivuxolimab in advanced cancers. TCRdb keeps only in-frame clones here, not all; method: immunoSEQ multiplex PCR. The top ten clones hold about 1.5% of a sample with 96,000 or so clones, 90% of them seen once. Sequences were derived from CD4+ or CD8+ T cells sorted from blood, sampled in a trial of the OX40 agonist ivuxolimab. Receptors originate from an adult with an advanced solid tumor such as melanoma, head and neck, liver or kidney cancer.

The gene calls are TRBV25-1 and TRBJ2-1; unclear D gene. Per germline, CDR1 MGHDK and CDR2 SYGVNS. Trimming pared 0 bases from V and 7 bases from J, leaving 7 bases between. The CDR3 has 13 amino acids. Here the CDR3 reads CASSEYNGNEQFF. For the CDR3, the DNA is TGTGCCAGCAGTGAATATAACGGAAATGAGCAGTTCTTC.

The CDR3 nucleotides are TGTGCCAGCAGTGCCTGGAACACCGGGGAGCTGTTTTTT. It is translated as CASSAWNTGELFF. The rearrangement uses TRBV27 and TRBJ2-2; D gene unclear. With 5 bases removed from V and 1 base from J, the gap between germline ends came to 5 bases. This CDR3 is built from 13 residues. From germline, CDR1 is MNHEY and CDR2 SMNVEV (reference sequence).

The J gene is TRBJ1-2, the V gene TRBV5-1; D call uncertain. Germline CDR1 and CDR2: SGHRS and YFSETQ. CDR3 size: 14 residues. The ends were cut back, 1 base at V and 5 bases at J, with 12 bases in the middle. CDR3 region: CASSLSPVLYGYTF. In DNA, the CDR3 is TGCGCCAGCAGCTTGAGTCCAGTTTTATATGGCTACACCTTC.

This clone turned up a few times. The J gene is TRBJ2-3, the V gene TRBV7-9; a weak D match, TRBD2 (5 bases). Trimming removed 5 bases from V and 0 bases from J, with 21 bases in between. CDR1 and CDR2 from the germline V gene are SEHNR and FQNEAQ (reference sequence). The CDR3 is 18 amino acids. The CDR3 bases are TGTGCCAGCAGCGCCCGGGCGAGAGAGGGATATAGCACAGATACGCAGTATTTT. Translated, it gives CASSARAREGYSTDTQYF.

The chain carries TRBV10-2 and TRBJ2-7, with D unclear. The CDR3 runs 13 residues. Germline assignment: CDR1 WSHSY and CDR2 SAAADI. The ends were cut back, 3 bases at V and 3 bases at J, with 9 bases in the middle. CDR3 in amino acids: CASSEGGNYEQYF. The CDR3 nucleotides read TGCGCCAGCAGTGAAGGCGGCAACTACGAGCAGTACTTC.